This T cell receptor (beta chain) was sequenced during a study of cytomegalovirus exposure and HLA in healthy donors. Between the trimmed V and J ends, which lost 5 bases and 4 bases, there was a span of 14 bases. CDR1 and CDR2 (germline): SNHLY, FYNNEI. The CDR3 runs to 15 residues. This PCR relied on a set of 60 Vbeta primers and 13 Jbeta primers. Produced via immunoSEQ multiplex PCR; TCRdb's table is partial and in-frame only. The sample holds 130,000 to 150,000 clones; 80% are singletons and the top ten take under 7.5%. The clonotype originates from a man aged 35-49 years in good health and CMV-seropositive. The V and J genes are TRBV2 and TRBJ2-2; the D gene is possibly TRBD1 (6 bases). What was sequenced was PBMCs. The CDR3 coding sequence is TGTGCCAGCAGTCTCTTACAGGGTCCCACCGGGGAGCTGTTTTTT. This encodes CASSLLQGPTGELFF.